These 25 T cell receptor beta chains originate from one sample sequenced in a study of cytomegalovirus exposure and HLA in healthy donors. PCR used 60 Vbeta primers and 13 Jbeta primers. Repertoires were generated with immunoSEQ multiplex PCR, while TCRdb's copy carries only in-frame clones and drops some. The sample consists of around 130,000 clones, roughly 88% of them appearing once. Specimen: PBMCs. These receptors came from a boy between 5 and 17 years old in good health and CMV-seronegative.

This chain links TRBV4-3 with TRBJ2-3, with TRBD2 matching over 7 bases. V shed 1 base and J 0 bases; nucleotides not matched to a gene: 4. CDR1 LGHNA and CDR2 YSLEER come from the germline V gene. The CDR3 is made up of 16 amino acids. The CDR3 spells CASSQGFSGSTDTQYF. In DNA, the CDR3 is TGCGCCAGCAGCCAAGGGTTTAGCGGGAGCACAGATACGCAGTATTTT.

The chain is built from TRBV7-9 and TRBJ1-4; TRBD1 agrees at 10 bases. V trimming: 4 bases; J trimming: 6 bases; junction bases outside the gene matches: 2. The CDR3 covers 14 residues. Germline loops: CDR1 SEHNR, CDR2 FQNEAQ (reference sequence). The CDR3, as DNA: TGTGCCAGCAGCTCCGGGACAGGGGATGAAAAACTGTTTTTT. This gives the protein CASSSGTGDEKLFF.

This clone has only a few counts. The V call is TRBV5-4, the J call TRBJ2-7; 7 bases are shared with TRBD1. The CDR3 consists of 14 residues. Germline lookup yields CDR1 SGHNT and CDR2 YYREEE (reference sequence). V lost 0 bases to trimming and J lost 6 bases; unmatched junction nucleotides: 6. CDR3 region: CASSLAEGAFEQYF. DNA of the CDR3: TGTGCCAGCAGCTTGGCCGAGGGGGCGTTCGAGCAGTACTTC.

This clone has more than one count but fewer than ten. This CDR3 is CASSLSGTQETQYF. The CDR3 bases are TGTGCCAGCAGCCTCTCGGGAACCCAAGAGACCCAGTACTTC. The chain recombines TRBV7-3 with TRBJ2-5, with TRBD2 as a possible D gene (5 bases). V lost 5 bases to trimming and J lost 1 base, with 11 bases between them. This CDR3 is built from 14 residues. Germline loops: CDR1 SGHTA, CDR2 FQGTGA. The full variable domain, its missing parts supplied by reference TRBV7-3 and TRBJ2-5, is GAGVSQTPSNKVTEKGKYVELRCDPISGHTALYWYRQSLGQGPEFLIYFQGTGAADDSGLPNDRFFAVRPEGSVSTLKIQRTERGDSAVYLCASSLSGTQETQYFGPGTRLLVL.

This chain links TRBV2 with TRBJ2-3; TRBD1 aligns across 11 bases. This CDR3 comprises 15 residues. Trimming cost V 5 bases and J 2 bases; bases outside gene matches: 3. Per the germline V gene, CDR1 is SNHLY and CDR2 is FYNNEI. The DNA of the CDR3 is TGTGCCAGCAGTCCGGACAGGGGGCTCACAGATACGCAGTATTTT. This encodes CASSPDRGLTDTQYF.

Of note for this clone: Sequence at one end of the junction differs from germline and may be a read error. The V and J genes are TRBV27 and TRBJ1-2; D is possibly TRBD1 (6 bases). The CDR3 loop spans 13 amino acids. Germline assignment: CDR1 MNHEY and CDR2 SMNVEV (reference sequence). Here the CDR3 reads CASRVGGIGGYPF. CDR3 DNA sequence: TGTGCCAGCAGAGTAGGGGGAATCGGTGGCTACCCCTTC.

The rearrangement links TRBV7-6 to TRBJ2-1, with 15 bases fitting TRBD2. The CDR3 is made up of 20 amino acids. The germline gives CDR1 SGHVS, CDR2 FNYEAQ. V shed 0 bases, J shed 1 base, and the junction held 7 bases outside the gene matches. The CDR3 region is CASSLAGGTSGGISYNEQFF. The CDR3 coding sequence is TGTGCCAGCAGCTTAGCGGGAGGGACTAGCGGGGGGATATCCTACAATGAGCAGTTCTTC.

The J gene is TRBJ2-1, the V gene TRBV7-3; D perhaps matches TRBD2 (6 bases). The CDR3 runs to 15 residues. Between the trimmed V and J ends, which lost 6 bases and 5 bases, there was a span of 17 bases. CDR1 SGHTA and CDR2 FQGTGA come from the germline V gene. In DNA, the CDR3 is TGTGCCAGCAGTATACTTGGAGGGACCCACAATGAGCAGTTCTTC. As protein: CASSILGGTHNEQFF.

This clone was seen just once. V is TRBV27 and J is TRBJ1-6; unclear D gene. With 7 bases removed from V and 8 bases from J, the gap between germline ends came to 12 bases. CDR3 size: 13 residues. The germline gives CDR1 MNHEY, CDR2 SMNVEV (reference sequence). The CDR3 nucleotides are TGTGCCAGCAAGGGAGTCTTCGATTCACCCCTCCACTTT. Translated: CASKGVFDSPLHF.

The rearrangement links TRBV5-1 to TRBJ1-4; TRBD1 might be the D (6 bases). With 1 base removed from V and 6 bases from J, the gap between germline ends came to 10 bases. There are 14 residues in the CDR3. CDR1 is SGHRS, CDR2 YFSETQ, per germline. The CDR3 spells CASSLSGADEKLFF. The CDR3 region has the DNA TGCGCCAGCAGCTTGTCAGGGGCCGATGAAAAACTGTTTTTT.

For the CDR3, the DNA is TGCAGCGTTGTCTATCGCTTCACAGATACGCAGTATTTT. Protein product: CSVVYRFTDTQYF. The chain is built from TRBV29-1 and TRBJ2-3; D is undetermined. Germline loops: CDR1 SQVTM, CDR2 ANQGSEA. The CDR3 has 13 residues. The V end lost 4 bases, the J end lost 2 bases, and 10 bases lay between the germline ends.

The rearrangement joins TRBV4-3 to TRBJ2-7; possible D gene TRBD1, 5 bases. The CDR3 contains 17 residues. Germline values: CDR1 LGHNA, CDR2 YSLEER. V was cut by 0 bases and J by 2 bases, with 17 bases left in between. The CDR3 coding sequence is TGCGCCAGCAGCCAAGAAAACAGGATCCTAAGACCCTACGAGCAGTACTTC. Amino acids: CASSQENRILRPYEQYF.

In DNA form, the CDR3 reads TGTGCCAGCAGTGAGGACAGGTTGAGTTACGAGCAGTACTTC. Amino acid sequence: CASSEDRLSYEQYF. The chain is built from TRBV6-4 and TRBJ2-7, with 7 nucleotides matching TRBD1. The length of the CDR3 is 14 residues. Looked up from germline, CDR1 is MRHNA and CDR2 is SNTAGT. Trimming took 3 bases from V and 4 from J; bases not matched to a gene: 6.

This chain uses TRBV7-2 with TRBJ2-7; 8 bases map to TRBD1. V dropped 5 bases and J dropped 0; count of bases not matched to a gene: 9. The CDR3 has 16 residues. Germline loops: CDR1 SGHTA, CDR2 FQGNSA. The DNA of the CDR3 is TGTGCCAGCAGCCCGGACAGGGCAAGGAGCTCCTACGAGCAGTACTTC. Translated: CASSPDRARSSYEQYF. Supplemented by reference TRBV7-2 and TRBJ2-7, the full variable domain reads GAGVSQSPSNKVTEKGKDVELRCDPISGHTALYWYRQSLGQGLEFLIYFQGNSAPDKSGLPSDRFSAERTGGSVSTLTIQRTQQEDSAVYLCASSPDRARSSYEQYFGPGTRLTVT.

This sequence joins TRBV5-1 and TRBJ1-2, with TRBD1 as a possible D gene (6 bases). Trimming shortened V by 2 bases and J by 8 bases, and 19 bases separated the two germline ends. CDR1 is SGHRS and CDR2 is YFSETQ in the germline V gene. The CDR3 runs 15 residues. The CDR3 DNA reads as TGCGCCAGCAGCTTTCTGGGACACGGCCTTTTCGGCTACACCTTC. This codes for CASSFLGHGLFGYTF.

The rearrangement joins TRBV10-3 to TRBJ1-2; the match to TRBD1 covers 9 bases. The V gene end was trimmed by 3 bases and the J gene end by 8 bases; junction bases not matched to a gene: 13. In germline, CDR1 is ENHRY, CDR2 SYGVKD. This CDR3 is 16 amino acids long. In DNA form, the CDR3 reads TGTGCCATCAGTGACGTACTTTCGGACAGGGGATCCGGCTACACCTTC. Its translation: CAISDVLSDRGSGYTF.

J is TRBJ2-7 and V is TRBV6-6; 8 bases match TRBD1. The CDR3 totals 16 residues. From germline, CDR1 is MNHNY and CDR2 SVGAGI (reference sequence). V shed 5 bases and J 3 bases; nucleotides not matched to a gene: 12. In nucleotides, the CDR3 is TGTGCCAGCAGTCTAACCCGGACAGGGATGAGCTACGAGCAGTACTTC. Translated, it gives CASSLTRTGMSYEQYF.

CDR3 protein: CSVEDLWGTGVDTQYF. The CDR3 DNA is TGCAGCGTTGAAGATCTTTGGGGCACCGGAGTAGATACGCAGTATTTT. V gene TRBV29-1 combines with J gene TRBJ2-3, with D possibly matching TRBD1 (5 bases). From germline, CDR1 is SQVTM and CDR2 ANQGSEA. Trimming removed 0 bases from V and 5 bases from J, with 18 bases in between. This CDR3 has 16 amino acids.

The chain couples TRBV5-1 to TRBJ2-1; D possibly corresponds to TRBD1 (5 bases). Germline V lookup: CDR1 SGHRS, CDR2 YFSETQ. The CDR3 spans 14 residues. The germline V and J ends were trimmed by 4 bases and 5 bases, with 13 bases remaining between them. The DNA of the CDR3 is TGCGCCAGCAGCCCCAGGGATTTTAACAATGAGCAGTTCTTC. Protein product: CASSPRDFNNEQFF.

This clone was counted between two and nine times. The genes are TRBV4-1 and TRBJ2-3; D gene uncertain. Per the germline V gene, CDR1 is MGHRA and CDR2 is YSYEKL. Trimming stripped 0 bases from V and 1 base from J, with 11 bases between. There are 16 residues in the CDR3. DNA for the CDR3: TGCGCCAGCAGCCAAGATAGTCCCCCCCGCACAGATACGCAGTATTTT. It is translated as CASSQDSPPRTDTQYF.

The V call is TRBV7-2, the J call TRBJ1-2; D uncertain. V was clipped by 3 bases and J by 3 bases, with 5 bases between them. CDR3 length: 12 residues. Germline CDR1 SGHTA, CDR2 FQGNSA. CDR3 loop: CASSFRDYGYTF. The CDR3 region has the DNA TGTGCCAGCAGCTTTCGCGACTATGGCTACACCTTC.

V usage is TRBV15 and J usage is TRBJ2-2; 9 nucleotides agree with TRBD1. Germline V lookup: CDR1 LNHNV, CDR2 YYDKDF (reference sequence). This CDR3 has 14 residues. V was pared by 8 bases and J by 3 bases, with 4 bases of the junction left unmatched. CDR3 region: CATGQGSDTGELFF. CDR3 nucleotide sequence: TGTGCCACCGGACAGGGGTCGGACACCGGGGAGCTGTTTTTT.

This rearrangement joins TRBV7-9 to TRBJ1-4; maybe TRBD1 (5 bases). There are 14 residues in the CDR3. CDR1 is SEHNR, CDR2 FQNEAQ, per germline (reference sequence). V lost 4 bases, J lost 4 bases, and 10 bases lay in between. DNA of the CDR3: TGTGCCAGCAGCTCCGACAGCCTTAATGAAAAACTGTTTTTT. Residues: CASSSDSLNEKLFF.

This clone was observed a few times. The chain combines TRBV5-1 with TRBJ2-1; a possible D gene is TRBD2 (5 bases). Trimming removed 0 bases from V and 7 bases from J, with 14 bases in between. CDR1 is SGHRS and CDR2 is YFSETQ in the germline V gene. CDR3 length: 15 residues. CDR3 nucleotides: TGCGCCAGCAGCTTGGGGTTTGAGGGTATGAATGAGCAGTTCTTC. As protein: CASSLGFEGMNEQFF.

The chain joins TRBV9 to TRBJ1-3; maybe TRBD1 (6 bases). The CDR3 is 14 amino acids. Germline V gene data show CDR1 as SGDLS and CDR2 as YYNGEE. Trimming took 3 bases from V and 10 from J, leaving 17 bases between them. The DNA of the CDR3 is TGTGCCAGCAGCGCGACGACAGGCTCTAGAACCATATATTTT. This encodes CASSATTGSRTIYF.